The T cell receptor (beta chain) under discussion was sequenced for a study of early stage breast cancer tumors. The sample holds a few counts of this clone. The CDR3 has 14 amino acids. Looked up from germline, CDR1 is SGHRS and CDR2 is YFSETQ. V shed 5 bases and J 1 base; nucleotides not matched to a gene: 3. Repertoires were generated with immunoSEQ multiplex PCR, while TCRdb's copy carries only in-frame clones and drops some. The sample lists tens of thousands of clones, 60% to 80% occurring once. The sample was blood. V is TRBV5-1 and J is TRBJ2-3; TRBD2 matches at 8 bases. This clonotype was obtained from a middle-aged person with breast cancer. This chain's CDR3 is CASRMTSGTDTQYF. The CDR3 DNA reads TGCGCCAGCAGGATGACTAGCGGCACAGATACGCAGTATTTT.